The present TCR beta chain was sequenced within a study of shared clonotypes between healthy human individuals. General study results and limits: Few donors restricted represented genetic and exposure-history diversity.

Profiling relied on immunoSEQ multiplex PCR, and the TCRdb table lists in-frame clones only, not all of them. The data contain about 520,000 clones, roughly 95% of them singletons. On this clone itself: Its target is not known.

This CDR3 is 16 amino acids long. Trimming removed 4 bases at V and 0 bases at J, with 13 bases between. The V gene's germline CDR1 is SGHRS and CDR2 YFSETQ. The genes are TRBV5-1 and TRBJ1-4; D may be TRBD1 (6 bases). Sequencing used naive CD4+ T cells sorted from blood. Subset denoted: CD45RA+ positively selected. The sequence derives from a woman aged 25 to 39 in good health. CDR3 protein: CASSGGPESTNEKLFF. DNA for the CDR3: TGCGCCAGCAGCGGGGGGCCGGAGTCAACTAATGAAAAACTGTTTTTT.